Listed here are 13 T cell receptor beta chains from one sample, sequenced in a study of CD4+ T cells in melanoma. Here immunoSEQ multiplex PCR was the method, and the copy in TCRdb shows in-frame clones only, minus some. The data show about 110,000 clones, around 93% seen once. The sequencing input was peripheral blood. The receptors originated from a human donor with melanoma.

This chain joins TRBV28 and TRBJ1-5; D is ambiguous. The V gene lost 7 bases and the J gene lost 3 bases, with 7 bases spanning the gap. This CDR3 contains 12 residues. Per the germline V gene, CDR1 is MDHEN and CDR2 is SYDVKM. The CDR3 DNA follows: TGTGCCAGCATGGCCCCCAATCAGCCCCAGCATTTT. It translates to CASMAPNQPQHF.

The chain couples TRBV29-1 to TRBJ2-3; TRBD2 aligns across 10 bases. The germline V gene encodes CDR1 SQVTM and CDR2 ANQGSEA. V lost 5 bases to trimming and J lost 4 bases; unmatched junction nucleotides: 6. CDR3 length: 14 amino acids. CDR3 DNA: TGCAGCGTTACTCGGACTAGCGGTTCAGATACGCAGTATTTT. This gives the protein CSVTRTSGSDTQYF.

The chain carries TRBV5-4 and TRBJ2-5; the match to TRBD2 covers 11 bases. The DNA end favors TRBJ2-7, so the J call may be wrong. The length of the CDR3 is 14 residues. Germline V gene sequence: CDR1 SGHNT, CDR2 YYREEE (reference sequence). CDR3 DNA sequence: TGTGCCACCGGCGACGGGACTAGCGGCCACGAGCAGTACTTC. This translates into CATGDGTSGHEQYF.

V is TRBV9 and J is TRBJ2-7; D is possibly TRBD1 (5 bases). The CDR3 consists of 13 residues. Trimming shortened V by 3 bases and J by 3 bases, and 10 bases separated the two germline ends. In germline, CDR1 is SGDLS, CDR2 YYNGEE. The CDR3 nucleotides read TGTGCCAGCAGCGGGGGCCTCCTCTACGAGCAGTACTTC. Encoded protein: CASSGGLLYEQYF.

The chain combines TRBV18 with TRBJ2-5; D may be TRBD1 (6 bases). Deletions cut 3 bases from V and 5 bases from J, with 16 bases between. Germline values: CDR1 KGHSH, CDR2 LQKENI. The CDR3 length is 15 residues. CDR3 sequence: CASSPAMGTTETQYF. Here the CDR3 DNA reads TGTGCCAGCTCACCGGCTATGGGGACAACGGAGACCCAGTACTTC.

Here the CDR3 DNA reads TGTGCTAGTGGTCTCGGGACAGGGGGACTAGCGGGAGAGACCCAGTACTTC. Translating it yields CASGLGTGGLAGETQYF. This chain links TRBV12-5 with TRBJ2-5; possibly TRBD2 for D (12 bases). The CDR3 is 17 amino acids. V lost 5 bases, J lost 4 bases, and 23 bases lay in between. The germline V gene has CDR1 LGHNT and CDR2 FRNRAP.

The chain joins TRBV7-9 to TRBJ2-7; D perhaps matches TRBD1 (5 bases). The V end was cut by 1 base, the J end by 3 bases, with 7 bases between. CDR3 length: 13 residues. Germline values: CDR1 SEHNR, CDR2 FQNEAQ (reference sequence). In nucleotides, the CDR3 is TGTGCCAGCAGCTTAGAAGGGGTCTACGAGCAGTACTTC. This codes for CASSLEGVYEQYF.

The V call is TRBV5-4, the J call TRBJ2-5; maybe TRBD2 (6 bases). Germline loops: CDR1 SGHNT, CDR2 YYREEE (reference sequence). V shed 4 bases and J shed 2 bases, with 21 bases lying between them. This CDR3 spans 17 amino acids. The DNA for the CDR3 is TGTGCCAGCAGCCCACCCCTTGGTCGGGGGAATCAAGAGACCCAGTACTTC. Residues: CASSPPLGRGNQETQYF. Based on the CDR3 plus reference TRBV5-4 and TRBJ2-5, the full variable domain is ETGVTQSPTHLIKTRGQQVTLRCSSQSGHNTVSWYQQALGQGPQFIFQYYREEENGRGNFPPRFSGLQFPNYSSELNVNALELDDSALYLCASSPPLGRGNQETQYFGPGTRLLVL.

CDR3 in amino acids: CASSLTSGGAYEQYF. The DNA for the CDR3 is TGTGCCAGCAGCCTCACTAGCGGGGGAGCCTACGAGCAGTACTTC. The chain employs TRBV11-3 and TRBJ2-7; 11 nucleotides align to TRBD2. The CDR3 sequence is 15 residues long. Unmatched junction bases numbered 5, after V lost 5 bases and J lost 2 bases. Germline CDR1 is SGHNT and CDR2 is YENEEA. Using reference TRBV11-3 and TRBJ2-7 for the parts outside the CDR3, the full variable domain is EAGVVQSPRYKIIEKKQPVAFWCNPISGHNTLYWYLQNLGQGPELLIRYENEEAVDDSQLPKDRFSAERLKGVDSTLKIQPAELGDSAVYLCASSLTSGGAYEQYFGPGTRLTVT.

The CDR3 region is CASSVKTSGRTDTQYF. For the CDR3, the DNA is TGCGCCAGCAGCGTAAAAACTAGCGGGAGGACAGATACGCAGTATTTT. The rearrangement joins TRBV5-1 to TRBJ2-3, with 12 bases aligning to TRBD2. J gave up 3 bases and V 4 bases, and 6 bases lay outside the gene matches. Germline-derived CDR1 and CDR2 are SGHRS and YFSETQ. CDR3 length: 16 amino acids.

This chain uses TRBV7-3 with TRBJ1-6, with unresolved D. In germline, CDR1 is SGHTA, CDR2 FQGTGA. The CDR3 contains 13 residues. With 4 bases removed from V and 10 bases from J, the gap between germline ends came to 11 bases. The CDR3 region has the DNA TGTGCCAGCAGCTCGACGCTAGGCTCACCCCTCCACTTT. It specifies CASSSTLGSPLHF. The variable domain in full, completed from reference TRBV7-3 and TRBJ1-6, reads GAGVSQTPSNKVTEKGKYVELRCDPISGHTALYWYRQSLGQGPEFLIYFQGTGAADDSGLPNDRFFAVRPEGSVSTLKIQRTERGDSAVYLCASSSTLGSPLHFGNGTRLTVT.

V gene TRBV29-1 combines with J gene TRBJ2-7; 9 nucleotides agree with TRBD2. Germline CDR1 is SQVTM and CDR2 is ANQGSEA. The V gene end was trimmed by 5 bases and the J gene end by 0 bases; junction bases not matched to a gene: 5. The CDR3 sequence is 14 residues long. CDR3 sequence: CSVYPTSGSYEQYF. The CDR3 DNA is TGCAGCGTTTACCCGACTAGCGGCTCCTACGAGCAGTACTTC.

V usage is TRBV7-2 and J usage is TRBJ1-1; 7 nucleotides line up with TRBD1. V gave up 2 bases and J gave up 8 bases; unmatched junction bases: 2. Germline V lookup: CDR1 SGHTA, CDR2 FQGNSA. This CDR3 comprises 12 residues. The CDR3 DNA reads TGTGCCAGCAGCTTACCGGGACAGGAAGCTTTCTTT. Its translation is CASSLPGQEAFF.